This TCR beta chain was found in a study of PD-L1 blockade in urothelial cancer. CDR1 and CDR2 from the germline V gene are LGHNA and YSLEER. The CDR3 consists of 14 residues. V shed 1 base and J shed 2 bases, with 6 bases lying between them. Profiling relied on immunoSEQ multiplex PCR, and the TCRdb table lists in-frame clones only, not all of them. The data show around 45,000 clones, 85% to 90% seen once. The chain uses TRBV4-3 and TRBJ1-3; the D is unclear. This TCR was recovered from a woman aged 55-70 years with urothelial cancer. Sequencing used PBMCs, obtained around atezolizumab (anti-PD-L1) treatment. This CDR3 is CASSQAEAGNTIYF. The CDR3 bases are TGCGCCAGCAGCCAAGCTGAGGCTGGAAACACCATATATTTT.